Listed here are 9 T cell receptor beta chains from one sample, sequenced in a study of T cell repertoires in cytomegalovirus infection. TCRdb re-analysed the reads in MiXCR, keeping a single row per CDR3 protein. The top ten clones hold over 15% of a sample with about 230,000 distinct CDR3 sequences, over 20% of them seen once. Input material: CD8+ T cells from PBMCs. The receptors originated from a human donor in good health (CMV status not recorded). Some clones in this sample may be carry-over from other donors' samples.

This clonotype showed up just a few times. V and J are TRBV20-1 and TRBJ2-3; no firm D call. V gave up 3 bases and J gave up 9 bases, with 4 bases separating them. CDR1 is DFQATT, CDR2 SNEGSKA, per germline (reference sequence). The length of the CDR3 is 9 residues. The CDR3 nucleotides read TGCAGTGCTAGCTTAACGCAGTATTTT. Amino acids: CSASLTQYF.

The chain links TRBV15 to TRBJ2-7, with D possibly matching TRBD2 (5 bases). V shed 0 bases and J shed 5 bases, with 14 bases lying between them. This CDR3 comprises 15 residues. From germline, CDR1 is LNHNV and CDR2 YYDKDF (reference sequence). CDR3 DNA: TGTGCCACCAGCAGAGACAACCTTTACGGGGACGAGCAGTACTTC. Translating it yields CATSRDNLYGDEQYF. Combining the CDR3 with reference TRBV15 and TRBJ2-7 gives the whole variable domain DAMVIQNPRYQVTQFGKPVTLSCSQTLNHNVMYWYQQKSSQAPKLLFHYYDKDFNNEADTPDNFQSRRPNTSFCFLDIRSPGLGDTAMYLCATSRDNLYGDEQYFGPGTRLTVT.

The genes are TRBV27 and TRBJ1-1; D is unresolved. V was cut by 4 bases and J by 4 bases, with 10 bases left in between. Germline loops: CDR1 MNHEY, CDR2 SMNVEV (reference sequence). CDR3 length: 13 amino acids. CDR3 sequence: CASSSGISTEAFF. For the CDR3, the DNA is TGTGCCAGCAGTTCTGGGATCAGCACTGAAGCTTTCTTT.

The V call is TRBV20-1, the J call TRBJ2-7; possibly TRBD1 for D (6 bases). The CDR3 totals 13 residues. From germline, CDR1 is DFQATT and CDR2 SNEGSKA (reference sequence). V lost 3 bases and J lost 1, with 10 bases in between. CDR3 sequence: CSARQGMSYEQYF. DNA for the CDR3: TGCAGTGCTAGGCAGGGGATGTCCTACGAGCAGTACTTC.

Only a few counts were recorded for this clonotype. This sequence joins TRBV5-6 and TRBJ1-5, with unresolved D. V was clipped by 0 bases and J by 6 bases, with 7 bases between them. The CDR3 length is 13 residues. The germline V gene has CDR1 SGHDT and CDR2 YYEEEE. CDR3 amino acids: CASSLEKSQPQHF. CDR3 sequence (DNA): TGTGCCAGCAGCTTGGAAAAAAGTCAGCCCCAGCATTTT.

J is TRBJ1-2 and V is TRBV20-1; D might be TRBD1 (5 bases). Looked up from germline, CDR1 is DFQATT and CDR2 is SNEGSKA (reference sequence). V lost 0 bases, J lost 7 bases, and 9 bases lay in between. This CDR3 contains 12 residues. This CDR3 is CSARDRRGGYTF. The CDR3 region has the DNA TGCAGTGCTAGAGATCGGAGGGGTGGCTACACCTTC.

This clonotype was counted between two and nine times. The chain has TRBV2 and TRBJ2-4; possibly TRBD2 for D (5 bases). Trimming removed 1 base at V and 2 bases at J, with 12 bases between. Germline CDR1 and CDR2: SNHLY and FYNNEI. This CDR3 spans 16 amino acids. The CDR3, as DNA: TGTGCCAGCAGTGAAGGGGCGGGCCTTTCCAAAAACATTCAGTACTTC. Its protein product is CASSEGAGLSKNIQYF.

This clonotype was counted a single time. A much larger clone lies a single base off, so this may be a read error. The gene calls are TRBV7-8 and TRBJ2-2; TRBD1 or TRBD2 may be the D gene (5 bases each). Germline V gene lookup returns CDR1 SGHVS and CDR2 FQNEAQ. The CDR3 loop spans 15 amino acids. The CDR3 bases are TGTGCCAGCAACTCCCCCGCAGGGCTGTCCGGGGTGCTGTTTTTT. Amino acids: CASNSPAGLSGVLFF.

The chain combines TRBV9 with TRBJ1-5, with 8 bases fitting TRBD1. CDR1 is SGDLS, CDR2 YYNGEE, per germline. Trimming removed 4 bases from V and 2 bases from J; junction bases left unmatched: 8. This CDR3 spans 16 amino acids. The CDR3 sequence is CASSLSTGEGNQPQHF. DNA for the CDR3: TGTGCCAGCAGCCTCTCGACAGGGGAAGGCAATCAGCCCCAGCATTTT.